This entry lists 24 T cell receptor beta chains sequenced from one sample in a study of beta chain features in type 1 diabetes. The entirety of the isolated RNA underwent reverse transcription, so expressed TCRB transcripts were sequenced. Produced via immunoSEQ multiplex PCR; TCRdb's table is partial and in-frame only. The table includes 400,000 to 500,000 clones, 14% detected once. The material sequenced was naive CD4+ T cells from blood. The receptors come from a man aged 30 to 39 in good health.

The CDR3 region has the DNA TGTGCCAGCAGCTTACACAGGGGAAACACCATATATTTT. It specifies CASSLHRGNTIYF. The chain has TRBV7-8 and TRBJ1-3; perhaps TRBD1 as D (5 bases). CDR1 is SGHVS and CDR2 is FQNEAQ in the germline V gene. This CDR3 comprises 13 residues. V lost 2 bases and J 4 bases, leaving 6 bases between the germline ends.

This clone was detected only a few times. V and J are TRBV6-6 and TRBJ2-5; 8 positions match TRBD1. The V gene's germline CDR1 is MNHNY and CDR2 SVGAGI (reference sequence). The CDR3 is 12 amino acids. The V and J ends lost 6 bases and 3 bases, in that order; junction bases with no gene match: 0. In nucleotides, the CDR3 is TGTGCCAGCAGGGACAGGGAAGAGACCCAGTACTTC. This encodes CASRDREETQYF.

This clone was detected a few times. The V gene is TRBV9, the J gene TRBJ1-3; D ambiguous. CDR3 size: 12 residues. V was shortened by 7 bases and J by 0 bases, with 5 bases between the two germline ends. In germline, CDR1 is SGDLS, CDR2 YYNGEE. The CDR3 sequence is CASGASGNTIYF. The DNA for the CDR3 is TGTGCCAGCGGTGCCTCTGGAAACACCATATATTTT.

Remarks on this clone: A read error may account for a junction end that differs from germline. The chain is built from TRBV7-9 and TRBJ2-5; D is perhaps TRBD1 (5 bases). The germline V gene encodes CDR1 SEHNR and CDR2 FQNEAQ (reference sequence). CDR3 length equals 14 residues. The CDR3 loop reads CASRLDELQGDQYF. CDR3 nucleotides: TGTGCCAGCAGATTAGACGAGCTACAAGGGGACCAGTACTTC.

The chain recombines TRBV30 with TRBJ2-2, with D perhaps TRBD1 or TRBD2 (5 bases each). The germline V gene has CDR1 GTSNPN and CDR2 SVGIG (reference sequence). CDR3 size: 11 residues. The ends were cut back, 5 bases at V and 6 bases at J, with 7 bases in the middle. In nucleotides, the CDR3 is TGTGCCTGGCAGGGACCCGGGGAGCTGTTTTTT. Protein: CAWQGPGELFF.

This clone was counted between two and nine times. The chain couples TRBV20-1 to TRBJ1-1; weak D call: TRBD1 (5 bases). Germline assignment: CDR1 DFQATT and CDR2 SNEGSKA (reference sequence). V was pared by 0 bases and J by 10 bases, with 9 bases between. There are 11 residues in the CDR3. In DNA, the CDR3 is TGCAGTGCTAGAGAAGACAGAGTAGCTTTCTTT. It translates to CSAREDRVAFF.

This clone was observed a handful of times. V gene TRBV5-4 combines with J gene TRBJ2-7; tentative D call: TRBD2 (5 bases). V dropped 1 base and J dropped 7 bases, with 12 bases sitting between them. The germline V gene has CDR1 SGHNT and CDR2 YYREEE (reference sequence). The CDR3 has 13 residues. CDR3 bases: TGTGCCAGCAGCTTGCTACTCGAGCGGGAGCAGTACTTC. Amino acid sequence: CASSLLLEREQYF.

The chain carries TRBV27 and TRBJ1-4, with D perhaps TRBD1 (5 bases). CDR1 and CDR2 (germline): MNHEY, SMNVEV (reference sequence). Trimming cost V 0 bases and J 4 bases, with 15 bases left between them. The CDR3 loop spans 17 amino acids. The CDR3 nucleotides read TGTGCCAGCAGTTTATCGGGGCGCACGGGGAATAATGAAAAACTGTTTTTT. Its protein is CASSLSGRTGNNEKLFF.

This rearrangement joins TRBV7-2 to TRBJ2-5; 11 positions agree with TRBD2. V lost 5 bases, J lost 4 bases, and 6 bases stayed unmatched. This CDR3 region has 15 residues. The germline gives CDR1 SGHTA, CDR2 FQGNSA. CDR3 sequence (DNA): TGTGCCAGCAGCAAGACTAGCGGGACCTCAGAGACCCAGTACTTC. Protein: CASSKTSGTSETQYF.

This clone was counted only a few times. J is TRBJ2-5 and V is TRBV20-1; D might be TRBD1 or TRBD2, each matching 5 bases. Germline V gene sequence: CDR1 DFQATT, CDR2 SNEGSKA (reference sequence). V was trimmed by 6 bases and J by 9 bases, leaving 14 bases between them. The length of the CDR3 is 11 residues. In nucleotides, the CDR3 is TGCAGTGCCAGCCCGGGACCATCCCAGTACTTC. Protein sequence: CSASPGPSQYF.

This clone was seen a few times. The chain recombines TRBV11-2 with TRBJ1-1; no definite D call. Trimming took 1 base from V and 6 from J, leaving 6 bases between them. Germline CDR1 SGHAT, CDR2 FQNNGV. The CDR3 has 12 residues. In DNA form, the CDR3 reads TGTGCCAGCAGCTTAGTGCGGTCTGAAGCTTTCTTT. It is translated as CASSLVRSEAFF. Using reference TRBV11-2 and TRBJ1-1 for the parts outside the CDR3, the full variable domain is EAGVAQSPRYKIIEKRQSVAFWCNPISGHATLYWYQQILGQGPKLLIQFQNNGVVDDSQLPKDRFSAERLKGVDSTLKIQPAKLEDSAVYLCASSLVRSEAFFGQGTRLTVV.

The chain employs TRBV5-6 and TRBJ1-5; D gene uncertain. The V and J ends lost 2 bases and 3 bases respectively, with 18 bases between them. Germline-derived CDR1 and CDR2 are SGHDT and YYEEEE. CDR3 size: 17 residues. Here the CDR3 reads CASSFFLQGRANQPQHF. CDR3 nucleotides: TGTGCCAGCAGCTTTTTCCTGCAAGGGAGGGCCAATCAGCCCCAGCATTTT. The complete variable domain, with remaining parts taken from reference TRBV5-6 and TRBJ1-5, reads DAGVTQSPTHLIKTRGQQVTLRCSPKSGHDTVSWYQQALGQGPQFIFQYYEEEERQRGNFPDRFSGHQFPNYSSELNVNALLLGDSALYLCASSFFLQGRANQPQHFGDGTRLSIL.

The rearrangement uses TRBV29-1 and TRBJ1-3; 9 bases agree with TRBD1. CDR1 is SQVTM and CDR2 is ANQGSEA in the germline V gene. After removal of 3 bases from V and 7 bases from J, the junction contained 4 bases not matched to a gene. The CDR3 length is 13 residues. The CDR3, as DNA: TGCAGCGTTGACGGACAGGGGACGAACACCATATATTTT. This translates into CSVDGQGTNTIYF. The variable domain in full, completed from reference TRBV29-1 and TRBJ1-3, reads SAVISQKPSRDICQRGTSLTIQCQVDSQVTMMFWYRQQPGQSLTLIATANQGSEATYESGFVIDKFPISRPNLTFSTLTVSNMSPEDSSIYLCSVDGQGTNTIYFGEGSWLTVV.

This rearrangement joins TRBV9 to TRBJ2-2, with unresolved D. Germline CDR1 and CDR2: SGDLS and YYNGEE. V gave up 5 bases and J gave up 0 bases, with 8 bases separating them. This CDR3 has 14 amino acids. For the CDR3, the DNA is TGTGCCAGCAGGGCGTCAGCGAACACCGGGGAGCTGTTTTTT. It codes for CASRASANTGELFF.

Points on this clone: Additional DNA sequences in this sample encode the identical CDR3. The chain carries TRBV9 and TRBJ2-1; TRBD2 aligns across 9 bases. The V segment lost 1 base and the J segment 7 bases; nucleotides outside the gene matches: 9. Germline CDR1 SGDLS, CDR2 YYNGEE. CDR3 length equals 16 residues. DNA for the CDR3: TGTGCCAGCAGCGTACTTGCGGGAGGGCCCCGGAATGAGCAGTTCTTC. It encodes CASSVLAGGPRNEQFF.

This CDR3 is CASSETGASTGYTF. CDR3 sequence (DNA): TGTGCCAGCAGTGAAACAGGAGCATCTACAGGCTACACCTTC. The rearrangement joins TRBV2 to TRBJ1-2; TRBD1 is a possible D gene (5 bases). Germline assignment: CDR1 SNHLY and CDR2 FYNNEI. V was trimmed by 2 bases and J by 8 bases, leaving 15 bases between them. This CDR3 contains 14 residues.

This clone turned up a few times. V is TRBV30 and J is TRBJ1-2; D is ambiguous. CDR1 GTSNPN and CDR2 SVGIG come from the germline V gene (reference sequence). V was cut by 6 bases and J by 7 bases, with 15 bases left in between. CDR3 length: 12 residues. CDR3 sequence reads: CACFQTESGYTF. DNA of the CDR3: TGTGCCTGTTTCCAAACGGAGTCTGGCTACACCTTC.

The CDR3 nucleotides are TGCGCCAGCGGAATCGACAGAACAGATACGCAGTATTTT. This translates into CASGIDRTDTQYF. The gene calls are TRBV5-1 and TRBJ2-3, with D maybe TRBD1 (5 bases). The CDR3 runs 13 residues. Trimming cost V 7 bases and J 3 bases, with 12 bases left between them. Germline V CDR1 and CDR2: SGHRS, YFSETQ.

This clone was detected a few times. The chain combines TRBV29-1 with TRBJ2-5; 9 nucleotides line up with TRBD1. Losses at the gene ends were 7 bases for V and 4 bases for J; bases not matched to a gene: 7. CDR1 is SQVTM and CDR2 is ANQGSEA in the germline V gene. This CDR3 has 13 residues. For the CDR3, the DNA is TGCAGCGGGACCGGGACAGGGAGAGAGACCCAGTACTTC. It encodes CSGTGTGRETQYF.

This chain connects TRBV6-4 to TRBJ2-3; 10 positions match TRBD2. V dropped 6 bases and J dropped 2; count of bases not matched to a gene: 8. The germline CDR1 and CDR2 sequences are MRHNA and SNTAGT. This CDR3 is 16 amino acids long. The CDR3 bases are TGTGCCAGCAGCTTCACTAGCGGGATGAACACAGATACGCAGTATTTT. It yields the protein CASSFTSGMNTDTQYF.

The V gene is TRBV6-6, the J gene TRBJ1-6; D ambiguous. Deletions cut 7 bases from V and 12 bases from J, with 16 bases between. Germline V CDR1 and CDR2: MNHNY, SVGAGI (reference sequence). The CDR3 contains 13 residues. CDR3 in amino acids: CASNGGEIQPLHF. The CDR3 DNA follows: TGTGCCAGCAACGGAGGTGAAATTCAACCCCTCCACTTT.

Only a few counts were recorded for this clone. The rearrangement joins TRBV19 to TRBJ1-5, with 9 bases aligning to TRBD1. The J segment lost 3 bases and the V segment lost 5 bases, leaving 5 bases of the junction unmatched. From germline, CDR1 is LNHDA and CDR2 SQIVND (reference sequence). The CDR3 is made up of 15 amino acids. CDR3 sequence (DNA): TGTGCCAGTAGTCGGGACAGGGTTCTCAATCAGCCCCAGCATTTT. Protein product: CASSRDRVLNQPQHF. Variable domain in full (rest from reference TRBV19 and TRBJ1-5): DGGITQSPKYLFRKEGQNVTLSCEQNLNHDAMYWYRQDPGQGLRLIYYSQIVNDFQKGDIAEGYSVSREKKESFPLTVTSAQKNPTAFYLCASSRDRVLNQPQHFGDGTRLSIL.

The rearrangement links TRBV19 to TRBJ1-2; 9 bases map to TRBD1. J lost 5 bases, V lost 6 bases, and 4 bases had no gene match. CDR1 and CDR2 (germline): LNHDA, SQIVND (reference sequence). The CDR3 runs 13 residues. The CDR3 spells CASRQGQGYGYTF. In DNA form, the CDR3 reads TGTGCCAGTAGACAAGGACAGGGGTATGGCTACACCTTC.

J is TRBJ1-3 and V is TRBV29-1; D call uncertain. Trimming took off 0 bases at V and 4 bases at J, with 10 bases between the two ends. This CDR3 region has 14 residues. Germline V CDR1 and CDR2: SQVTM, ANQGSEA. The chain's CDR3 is CSVEDLPKGNTIYF. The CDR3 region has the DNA TGCAGCGTTGAAGATCTGCCGAAAGGAAACACCATATATTTT.